The rows below give T cell receptor beta chains drawn from one sample of a study of OX40 agonist ivuxolimab in advanced cancers. Sequencing was performed with immunoSEQ multiplex PCR; in TCRdb, only in-frame clones are kept and a portion is missing. The sample shows 91,000 or so clones, around 94% of them seen only once. This material consisted of CD4+ or CD8+ T cells sorted from blood, taken in a trial of the OX40 agonist ivuxolimab. These receptors came from an adult with an advanced solid tumor such as melanoma, head and neck, liver or kidney cancer. Each CDR3 is given with its conserved first and last residue. The D gene is left open where the match is weak.

d_call | v_call | cdr3_aa
- | TRBV6-5 | CASSYSSGPNSPLHF
- | TRBV29-1 | CSVRRDNNEQFF
- | TRBV11-2 | CASSHWGTGANVLTF
- | TRBV29-1 | CSVADTGKSPNQPQHF
TRBD2 | TRBV5-1 | CASSFSGGEETQYF
- | TRBV4-2 | CASSQDLVQGSQPQHF
- | TRBV27 | CASSRDPGYSNQPQHF
- | TRBV5-1 | CASSLQGTEAFF
- | TRBV2 | CASRAGATDTQYF
- | TRBV28 | CASSPPGYNEQFF
TRBD1 | TRBV5-1 | CASSEPGQGNTEAFF
- | TRBV2 | CASSSAVRNTEAFF
- | TRBV28 | CASSPGWGKVNEKLFF
TRBD1 | TRBV5-5 | CASSLTGTAPQYF
TRBD2 | TRBV7-2 | CASSLVSSGRREQYF
- | TRBV11-2 | CASSFSPVYEQYF
TRBD1 | TRBV4-1 | CASSQVQGMEYEQYF
- | TRBV16 | CASSQSPEGTSTDTQYF
- | TRBV28 | CASSHREGNSPLHF
- | TRBV4-3 | CASSQEKRSNYGYTF
- | TRBV6-5 | CASIPGRNTGELFF
TRBD1 | TRBV5-1 | CASSLGQGVQETQYF
- | TRBV5-5 | CASSFGRVDYGYTF
- | TRBV28 | CASSLWGSGETEAFF
- | TRBV18 | CASSPGGGQGQPQHF
- | TRBV4-1 | CASSQPTRVPYNEQFF
- | TRBV5-1 | CASSLARDSQRSGANVLTF
- | TRBV29-1 | CSLGGPGMTEAFF
TRBD2 | TRBV18 | CASRTTSGYTDTQYF
TRBD1 | TRBV28 | CASSLPVGTGEAFF
- | TRBV5-1 | CASSPALAPSSYNEQFF
- | TRBV6-5 | CASSYSGPDLGGYTF
- | TRBV15 | CATRKLETQYF
TRBD2 | TRBV5-4 | CASSPTSGTYNEQFF
TRBD1 | TRBV5-1 | CASSPTGESSGNTIYF
- | TRBV6-1 | CASSHRSTDTQYF
TRBD1 | TRBV5-1 | CASSFLGTGGYEQYF
- | TRBV11-2 | CASSAGLGGQPQHF
TRBD1 | TRBV11-2 | CASTPGQFNSPLHF
TRBD2 | TRBV7-2 | CASSLARGSSYEQYF
- | TRBV6-1 | CASSLGGVSGTEAFF
- | TRBV11-2 | CASSSVGGAVGPEAFF
- | TRBV2 | CASSARTANTEAFF
- | TRBV5-1 | CASSPGDRPEAFF
TRBD2 | TRBV25-1 | CASSEDSGGDTGELFF
- | TRBV7-8 | CASSLASTGNSPLHF
- | TRBV6-6 | CASKHVGYTF
TRBD2 | TRBV7-9 | CASSPRGDGTDTQYF
- | TRBV15 | CATSRDPGYEQYF
- | TRBV9 | CASSVVFSKTGELFF
- | TRBV5-1 | CASSLDLNTEAFF
- | TRBV18 | CASSPGPTREAFF
- | TRBV10-3 | CAIAEAWNSGNTIYF
- | TRBV10-2 | CASSREVNTEAFF